This T cell receptor beta chain stems from a study of cytotoxic CD8 clonotypes in ibrutinib-treated CLL. The repertoire was sequenced with immunoSEQ multiplex PCR; TCRdb's copy has only in-frame clones and lacks some. The sample has about 160,000 clones; roughly 80% are singletons. Per germline, CDR1 SGHDT and CDR2 YYEEEE. The CDR3 contains 11 residues. With 0 bases removed from V and 5 bases from J, the gap between germline ends came to 2 bases. This TCR was sampled from a human donor with chronic lymphocytic leukemia. The chain combines TRBV5-6 with TRBJ2-5; unclear D gene. This sample comprised PBMCs, obtained after 24 months of ibrutinib treatment. This CDR3 reads CASSLAETQYF. In DNA, the CDR3 is TGTGCCAGCAGCTTGGCGGAGACCCAGTACTTC.